The T cell receptor beta chain described here comes from a study of blood T cell repertoires in COVID-19. For the study at large: There were acute and convalescent COVID-19 samples, and they came from the United States, Italy and Spain. From T cells, B-cell-depleted T cells, or PBMCs came the material, which was cDNA or gDNA.

Authors' methods: Nucleated cell counts were estimated from reference gene primer amplification. The method was immunoSEQ multiplex PCR; TCRdb's version includes in-frame clones alone and lacks a portion of them. V and J calls and clone size are those listed in that table; D and trimming were worked out from the DNA. The table shows over 85,000 clones, with about 91% occurring only once. Germline V lookup: CDR1 MNHEY, CDR2 SMNVEV (reference sequence). The V end lost 5 bases, the J end lost 3 bases, and 13 bases lay between the germline ends. The CDR3 covers 14 residues. This clonotype originated in a young man with acute or convalescent COVID-19. The rearrangement uses TRBV27 and TRBJ1-1; maybe TRBD1 (5 bases). The sequencing sample was made of peripheral blood. CDR3 coding DNA: TGTGCCAGCAGTCTACATACAGGTTACACTGAAGCTTTCTTT. Translating gives CASSLHTGYTEAFF.